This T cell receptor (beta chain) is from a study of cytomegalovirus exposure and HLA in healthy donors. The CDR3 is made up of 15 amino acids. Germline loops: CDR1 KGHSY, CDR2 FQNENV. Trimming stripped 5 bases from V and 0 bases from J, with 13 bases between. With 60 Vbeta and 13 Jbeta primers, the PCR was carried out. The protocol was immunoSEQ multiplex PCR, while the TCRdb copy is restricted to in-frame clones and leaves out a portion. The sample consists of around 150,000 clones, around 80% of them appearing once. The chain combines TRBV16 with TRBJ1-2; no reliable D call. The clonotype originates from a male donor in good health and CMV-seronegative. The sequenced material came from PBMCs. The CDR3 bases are TGTGCCAGCAGCGATGGCGGGGAATCTAACTATGGCTACACCTTC. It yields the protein CASSDGGESNYGYTF.